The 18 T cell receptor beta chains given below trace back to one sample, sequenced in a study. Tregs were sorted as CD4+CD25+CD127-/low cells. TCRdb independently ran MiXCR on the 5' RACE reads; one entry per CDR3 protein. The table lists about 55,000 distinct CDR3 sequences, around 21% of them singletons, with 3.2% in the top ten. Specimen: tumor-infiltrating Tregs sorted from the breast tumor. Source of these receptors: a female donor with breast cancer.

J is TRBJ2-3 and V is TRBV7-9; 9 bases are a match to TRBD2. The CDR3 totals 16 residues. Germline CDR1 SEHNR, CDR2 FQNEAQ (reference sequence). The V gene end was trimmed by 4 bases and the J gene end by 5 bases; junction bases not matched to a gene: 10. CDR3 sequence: CASSSRVRGGIDTQYF. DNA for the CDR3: TGTGCCAGCAGCTCCCGAGTGCGGGGGGGCATAGATACGCAGTATTTT.

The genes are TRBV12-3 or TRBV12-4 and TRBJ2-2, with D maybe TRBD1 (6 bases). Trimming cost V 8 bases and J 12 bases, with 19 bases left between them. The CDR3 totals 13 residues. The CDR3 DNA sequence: TGTGCCAGCGGGGGCGCGAACACCGGAAAGCTGTTTTTT. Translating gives CASGGANTGKLFF.

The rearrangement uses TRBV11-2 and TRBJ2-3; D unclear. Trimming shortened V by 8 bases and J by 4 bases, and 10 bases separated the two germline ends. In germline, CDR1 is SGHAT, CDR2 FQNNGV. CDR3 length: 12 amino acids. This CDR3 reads CASGVGADTQYF. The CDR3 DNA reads TGTGCCAGCGGGGTAGGAGCAGATACGCAGTATTTT.

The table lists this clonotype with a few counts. The CDR3 bases are TGCGCCAGCAGGCCCAAAGGTCTGTCGGACACTGAAGCTTTCTTT. Protein: CASRPKGLSDTEAFF. The rearrangement uses TRBV5-1 and TRBJ1-1; unclear D gene. This CDR3 spans 15 amino acids. Germline loops: CDR1 SGHRS, CDR2 YFSETQ. Trimming took 5 bases from V and 3 from J, leaving 17 bases between them.

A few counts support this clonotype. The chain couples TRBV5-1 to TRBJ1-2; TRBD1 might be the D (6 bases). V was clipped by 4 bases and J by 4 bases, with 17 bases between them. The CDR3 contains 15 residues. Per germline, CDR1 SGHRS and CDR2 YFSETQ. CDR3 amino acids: CASSGPRGLGYGYTF. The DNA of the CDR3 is TGCGCCAGCAGCGGACCCAGGGGACTGGGCTATGGCTACACCTTC.

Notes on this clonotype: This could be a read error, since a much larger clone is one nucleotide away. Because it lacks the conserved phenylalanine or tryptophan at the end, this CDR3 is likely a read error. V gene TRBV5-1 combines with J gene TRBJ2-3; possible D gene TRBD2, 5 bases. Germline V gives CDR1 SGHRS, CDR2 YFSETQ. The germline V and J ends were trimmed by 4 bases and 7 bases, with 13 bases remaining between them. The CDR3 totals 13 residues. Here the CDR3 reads CASSTTSTNTQYL. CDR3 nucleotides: TGCGCCAGCAGCACAACTAGTACGAATACGCAGTATCTT.

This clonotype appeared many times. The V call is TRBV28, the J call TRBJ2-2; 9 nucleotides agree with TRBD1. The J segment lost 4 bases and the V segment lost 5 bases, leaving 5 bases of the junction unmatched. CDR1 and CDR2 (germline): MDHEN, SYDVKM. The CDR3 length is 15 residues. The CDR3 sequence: CASSNPGQGTGELFF. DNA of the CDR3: TGTGCCAGCAGTAACCCGGGACAGGGCACCGGGGAGCTGTTTTTT.

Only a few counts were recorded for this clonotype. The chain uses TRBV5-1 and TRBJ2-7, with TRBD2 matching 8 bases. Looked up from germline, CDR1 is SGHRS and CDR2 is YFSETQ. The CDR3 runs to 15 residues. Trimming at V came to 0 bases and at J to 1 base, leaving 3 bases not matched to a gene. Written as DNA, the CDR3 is TGCGCCAGCAGCTTGGGACTAGCGCTTTCCTACGAGCAGTACTTC. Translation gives CASSLGLALSYEQYF.

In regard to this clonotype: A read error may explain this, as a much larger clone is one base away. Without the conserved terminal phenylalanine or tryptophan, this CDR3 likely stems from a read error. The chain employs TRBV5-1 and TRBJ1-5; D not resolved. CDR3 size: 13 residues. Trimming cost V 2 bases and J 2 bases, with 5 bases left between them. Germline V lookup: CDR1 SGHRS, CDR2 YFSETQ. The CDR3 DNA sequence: TGCGCCAGCAGCTTCCAGGGCAATCAGCCCCAGCATTCT. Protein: CASSFQGNQPQHS.

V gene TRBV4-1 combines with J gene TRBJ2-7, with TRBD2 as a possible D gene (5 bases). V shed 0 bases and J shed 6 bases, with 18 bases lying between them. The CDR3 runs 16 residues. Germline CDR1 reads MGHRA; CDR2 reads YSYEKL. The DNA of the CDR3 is TGCGCCAGCAGCCAAGATCAGGCAGCTGGAGCGGTCGAGCAGTACTTC. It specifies CASSQDQAAGAVEQYF.

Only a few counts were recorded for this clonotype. In DNA form, the CDR3 reads TGTGCCAGCACTCGGACAGGTGGCGATCAGCCCCAGCATTTT. It is translated as CASTRTGGDQPQHF. The V gene is TRBV12-3 or TRBV12-4, the J gene TRBJ1-5, with 7 positions matching TRBD1. V shed 7 bases and J 5 bases; nucleotides not matched to a gene: 8. CDR3 size: 14 residues.

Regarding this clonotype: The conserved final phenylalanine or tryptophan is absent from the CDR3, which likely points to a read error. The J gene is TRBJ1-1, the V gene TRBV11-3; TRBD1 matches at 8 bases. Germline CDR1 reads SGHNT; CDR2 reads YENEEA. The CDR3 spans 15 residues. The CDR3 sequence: CASCHRQGLNTEAFL. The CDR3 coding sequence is TGTGCCAGCTGCCACAGACAGGGGCTGAATACTGAAGCTTTCCTT.

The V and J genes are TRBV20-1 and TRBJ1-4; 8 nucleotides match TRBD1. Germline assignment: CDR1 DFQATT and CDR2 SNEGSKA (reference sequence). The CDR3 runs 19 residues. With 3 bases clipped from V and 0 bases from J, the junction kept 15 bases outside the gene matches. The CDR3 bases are TGCAGTGCTAGTCGTGCCCAAGGGGACAGGACTGCAACTAATGAAAAACTGTTTTTT. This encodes CSASRAQGDRTATNEKLFF.

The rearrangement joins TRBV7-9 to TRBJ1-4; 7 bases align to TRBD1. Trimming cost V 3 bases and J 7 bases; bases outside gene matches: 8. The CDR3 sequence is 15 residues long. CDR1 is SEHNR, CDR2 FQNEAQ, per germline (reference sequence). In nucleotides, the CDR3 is TGTGCCAGCAGCTTCGACGGGACAGCTACTGAAAAACTGTTTTTT. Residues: CASSFDGTATEKLFF.

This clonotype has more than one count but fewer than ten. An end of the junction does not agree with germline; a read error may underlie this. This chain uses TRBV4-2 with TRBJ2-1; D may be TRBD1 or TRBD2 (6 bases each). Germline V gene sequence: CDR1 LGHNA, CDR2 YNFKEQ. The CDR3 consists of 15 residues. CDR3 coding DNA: TGTGCCAGCAGCCAAGAGTCGGGGGCGAACAACGAGCAGTTCTTC. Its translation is CASSQESGANNEQFF.

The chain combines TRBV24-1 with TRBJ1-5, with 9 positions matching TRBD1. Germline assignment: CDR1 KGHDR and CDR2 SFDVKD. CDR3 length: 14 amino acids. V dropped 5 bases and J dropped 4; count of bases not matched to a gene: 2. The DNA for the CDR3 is TGTGCCACCAGTGGGACAGGGGTGAATCAGCCCCAGCATTTT. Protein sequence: CATSGTGVNQPQHF.

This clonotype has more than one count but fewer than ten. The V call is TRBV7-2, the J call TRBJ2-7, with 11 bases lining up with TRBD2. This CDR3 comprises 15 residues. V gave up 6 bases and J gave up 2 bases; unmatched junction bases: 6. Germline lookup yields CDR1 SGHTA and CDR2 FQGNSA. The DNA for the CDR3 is TGTGCCAGCAGGGATACTAGCGGGAGCCCCTACGAGCAGTACTTC. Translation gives CASRDTSGSPYEQYF.

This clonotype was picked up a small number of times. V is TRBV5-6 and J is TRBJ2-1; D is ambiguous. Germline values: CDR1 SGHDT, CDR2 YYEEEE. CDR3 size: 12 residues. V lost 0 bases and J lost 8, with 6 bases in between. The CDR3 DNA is TGTGCCAGCAGCTTGGGGGGTTATGAGCAGTTCTTC. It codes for CASSLGGYEQFF. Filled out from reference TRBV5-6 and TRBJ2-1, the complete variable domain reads DAGVTQSPTHLIKTRGQQVTLRCSPKSGHDTVSWYQQALGQGPQFIFQYYEEEERQRGNFPDRFSGHQFPNYSSELNVNALLLGDSALYLCASSLGGYEQFFGPGTRLTVL.